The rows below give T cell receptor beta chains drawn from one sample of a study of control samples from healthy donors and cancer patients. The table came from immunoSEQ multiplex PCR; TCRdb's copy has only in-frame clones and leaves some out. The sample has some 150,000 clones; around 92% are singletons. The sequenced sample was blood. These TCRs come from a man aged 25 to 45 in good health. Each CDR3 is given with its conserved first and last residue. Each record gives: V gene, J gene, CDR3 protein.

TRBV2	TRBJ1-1	CASSDPETGGNTEAFF
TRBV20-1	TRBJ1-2	CSARGDYGYTF
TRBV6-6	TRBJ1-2	CASSTQTGQIYGYTF
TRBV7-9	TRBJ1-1	CASSLALGQNTEAFF
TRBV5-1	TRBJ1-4	CASSPGQGEKLFF
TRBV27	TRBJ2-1	CASMRTSGGASYNEQFF
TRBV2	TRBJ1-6	CASRRDKSPLHF
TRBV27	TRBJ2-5	CASRPDREETQYF
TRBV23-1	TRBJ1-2	CASSQGQTPNYGYTF
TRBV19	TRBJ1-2	CASSSLARVGYTF
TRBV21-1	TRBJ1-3	CASSKAHVGVNTIYF
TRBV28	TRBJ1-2	CASSPWTEKYTF
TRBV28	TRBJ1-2	CASSPLARGYTF
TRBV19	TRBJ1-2	CASSSGTGNGYTF
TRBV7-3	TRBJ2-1	CASSITSNNEQFF
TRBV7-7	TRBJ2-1	CASSPGTSGVNEQFF
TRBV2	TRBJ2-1	CASSDPGGKTEQFF
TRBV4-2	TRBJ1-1	CASRPSMITEAFF
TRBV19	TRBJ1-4	CASSMDREGKLFF
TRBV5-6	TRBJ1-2	CASSLAVGDYGYTF
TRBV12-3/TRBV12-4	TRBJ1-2	CASSLAGVGYTF
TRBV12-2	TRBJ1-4	CASRPQDGIINEKLFF
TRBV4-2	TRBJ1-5	CASSQDGGGINQPQHF
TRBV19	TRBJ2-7	CASSPSQGSYEQYF
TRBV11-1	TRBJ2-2	CASSLGDRVNTGELFF
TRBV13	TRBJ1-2	CASSSDRVNGYGYTF
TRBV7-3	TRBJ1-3	CASSSTGPGNTIYF
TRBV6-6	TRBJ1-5	CASRRDGPQHF
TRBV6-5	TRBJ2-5	CASSYSAQGETQYF
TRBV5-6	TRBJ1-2	CASSLAGPVTGYTF
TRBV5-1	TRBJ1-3	CASSLLGLIGNTIYF
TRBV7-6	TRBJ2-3	CASSLSGGGVTDTQYF
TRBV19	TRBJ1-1	CASSLTLNTEAFF
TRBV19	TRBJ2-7	CASSKGQSSYEQYF
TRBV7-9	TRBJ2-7	CASTATGDEQYF
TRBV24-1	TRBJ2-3	CATRASGSTDTQYF
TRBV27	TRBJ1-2	CASSLTGLSYGYTF
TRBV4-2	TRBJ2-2	CASSQERISNTGELFF
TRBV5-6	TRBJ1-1	CASSRLQGPEAFF
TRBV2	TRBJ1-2	CASSLRQAPYGYTF
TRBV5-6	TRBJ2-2	CASSLMYTGELFF